The TCR beta chain described here comes from a study of blood T cell repertoires in COVID-19. Study context: From T cells, B-cell-depleted T cells, or PBMCs came the material, which was cDNA or gDNA.

Looked up from germline, CDR1 is SNHLY and CDR2 is FYNNEI. The CDR3 is 13 residues long. Trimming cost V 8 bases and J 0 bases, with 8 bases left between them. Sequencing used immunoSEQ multiplex PCR; TCRdb keeps in-frame clones, though not all of them. The sample lists fewer than 250,000 clones, approximately 90% occurring once. The source is a man aged 25-40 years with acute or convalescent COVID-19. The chain uses TRBV2 and TRBJ1-3, with D hard to call. The specimen was peripheral blood. The DNA for the CDR3 is TGTGCCAGCCGACTACACTCTGGAAACACCATATATTTT. Translating it yields CASRLHSGNTIYF.